This T cell receptor beta chain is drawn from a study of T cell responses to AZD1222 COVID-19 vaccine. CDR3 length: 14 residues. The germline V gene encodes CDR1 SGHTA and CDR2 FQGNSA. The V end was cut by 2 bases, the J end by 6 bases, with 11 bases between. Study results and caveats: Spike-specific TCR depth and breadth grew after two AZD1222 doses. Females outnumbered males among donors, who were mostly white British; clonal diversity was possibly underestimated.

Sequencing was performed with immunoSEQ multiplex PCR; in TCRdb, only in-frame clones are kept and a portion is missing. The sample records some 170,000 clones, approximately 90% being singletons. With regard to this clone: Its specificity is not known.

This sequence originates from an adult who received the MenACWY meningococcal vaccine as a control. V usage is TRBV7-2 and J usage is TRBJ1-5, with a tentative D call TRBD1 (5 bases). Sequencing was performed on peripheral blood, taken 28 days after the second dose of the MenACWY control vaccine. The CDR3 here is CASSLRQGGQPQHF. In DNA form, the CDR3 reads TGTGCCAGCAGCTTACGGCAGGGTGGTCAGCCCCAGCATTTT.